Here is one TCR beta chain with its context. Antigen specificity is unknown. The record originates from a study of T cells in localized non-small cell lung cancer. This table comes from immunoSEQ multiplex PCR, and its TCRdb copy is limited to in-frame clones, with some not included. The table records some 2,200 clones, 20% to 30% of them present only once. Study-wide findings and caveats: Uninvolved adjacent lung had more T cell clonality than any other tissue, topping tumor.

Germline CDR1 is WSHSY and CDR2 is SAAADI. The J segment lost 6 bases and the V segment lost 7 bases, leaving 7 bases of the junction unmatched. CDR3 length equals 15 residues. J is TRBJ2-1 and V is TRBV10-2, with 12 bases that match TRBD2. Sequences were derived from lung tumor tissue, sampled before any cancer treatment. This clonotype was sampled from a man aged 35-69 years with stage II lung adenocarcinoma. Written as DNA, the CDR3 is TGCGCCAGCACCGACAGACTAGCGGGAGTCAATGAGCAGTTCTTC. This gives the protein CASTDRLAGVNEQFF.